This T cell receptor beta chain was captured in a study of Graves' ophthalmopathy and Graves' hyperthyroidism. Study-level information: The study drew peripheral blood at initial diagnosis, before any treatment. Study-wide results and limits: The model forecast ophthalmopathy progression, reaching 60% to 71% sensitivity and approximately 72% specificity. A roughly 80% specificity and around 89% sensitivity were achieved by a 13-signature model that separated ophthalmopathy from stable hyperthyroidism.

In regard to this clonotype: Its antigen is unidentified.

Amplification from RNA transcripts yielded the TCR beta CDR3 regions. HTBI primers served in a first-round RT-PCR, which a second-round multiplex PCR followed. MiXCR, applied by TCRdb to the multiplex PCR reads, yields one record per CDR3 protein. The data hold roughly 170,000 distinct CDR3 sequences, with roughly 36% observed a single time. Lactation, pregnancy, uncontrolled infections and other autoimmune diseases were all grounds for excluding patients. J was trimmed by 4 bases and V by 3 bases; bases with no gene match: 4. Germline V gene sequence: CDR1 SGHTA, CDR2 FQGNSA. The CDR3 is 15 residues long.

The clonotype comes from a man in his thirties or forties with Graves' ophthalmopathy. The chain links TRBV7-2 to TRBJ2-2; the match to TRBD2 covers 8 bases. Input material: peripheral blood. The CDR3 bases are TGTGCCAGCAGCTTCCGGACTAGCAGCACCGGGGAGCTGTTTTTT. This encodes CASSFRTSSTGELFF.